This TCR beta chain was sequenced in a study of regulatory T cells in long-lasting Graves disease. The time point denotes: persistent/refractory GD, antithyroid drugs over 5 years with positive TRAb. PBMCs were the source of the RNA used for TCR sequencing. EDTA tubes were used for drawing around 8.2 milliliters of peripheral blood. Study findings and constraints: Favored usage of TRBV28, TRBJ1-2 and TRBJ2-5 was recorded in persistent disease. Less diverse TCR repertoires were seen in persistent Graves' patients than in newly diagnosed ones. Those with persistent disease had in common more public clonotypes (2,741) than new patients (roughly 970).

Trimming shortened V by 6 bases and J by 4 bases, and 9 bases separated the two germline ends. The length of the CDR3 is 13 residues. CDR1 MNHEY and CDR2 SVGEGT come from the germline V gene. This clonotype showed up just a few times. Its specificity is not known. Investigators prepared the TCR beta libraries by applying iRepertoire HTBI primers and Arm-PCR of CDR3 regions. TCRdb redid the calling of the multiplex PCR reads with MiXCR, one entry per CDR3 protein. The sample yields 390,000 or so distinct CDR3 sequences, roughly 24% seen once. The source was peripheral blood mononuclear cells (PBMCs), collected when the disease was refractory, from a patient treated with antithyroid drugs. The clonotype was recovered from a woman between 40 and 50 years old with Graves disease. V gene TRBV6-2 or TRBV6-3 combines with J gene TRBJ2-2; D is unclear. In DNA, the CDR3 is TGTGCCAGCAGCGCCCTTGGCACCGGGGAGCTGTTTTTT. This translates into CASSALGTGELFF.